This TCR beta chain derives from a study of cytomegalovirus exposure and HLA in healthy donors. Study-wide background: Roughly 89 million unique TCR sequences came from HLA-typed donors in an early release. General observations from the study: TCR beta sequences reportedly predicted most subjects' HLA-A and HLA-B alleles accurately.

Both 60 Vbeta primers and 13 Jbeta primers went into the PCR. TCRdb's table, derived via immunoSEQ multiplex PCR, lists solely in-frame clones and lacks some. Its table lists some 41,000 clones. About this clone itself: What it binds is not known.

Germline V gives CDR1 MNHEY, CDR2 SVGAGI. The CDR3 is 14 amino acids. Trimming cost V 3 bases and J 8 bases, with 16 bases left between them. The receptor was isolated from a male donor in good health and CMV-seronegative. V and J are TRBV6-5 and TRBJ1-2; D not resolved. Sequencing input: PBMCs. CDR3 in DNA: TGTGCCAGCAGTTATCTTCCGAACGAACGGGGCTACACCTTC. Translating gives CASSYLPNERGYTF.